The clone carrying this TCR beta chain was picked up one time. Its antigen is as yet unknown. The donors were part of the validation cohort, which consisted of about 130 subjects and was separate from the first cohort of 666 subjects. The V end lost 8 bases, the J end lost 3 bases, and 11 bases lay between the germline ends. Germline V lookup: CDR1 MNHNY, CDR2 SVGAGI (reference sequence). The CDR3 extends over 12 amino acids. This specimen belongs to a study of cytomegalovirus exposure and HLA in healthy donors. The data were produced by immunoSEQ multiplex PCR, yet TCRdb's version contains in-frame clones alone and is incomplete. The data hold around 300,000 clones, with roughly 88% observed a single time. Broader study findings: Researchers catalogued roughly 150 TCR beta chains as cytomegalovirus-associated.

What was sequenced was PBMCs. This receptor was taken from a man aged 30 to 39 in good health and CMV-seronegative. This rearrangement joins TRBV6-6 to TRBJ2-7; TRBD1 might be the D (5 bases). The CDR3 DNA follows: TGTGCCAGCGGGGCTACCGACTACGAGCAGTACTTC. It specifies CASGATDYEQYF.